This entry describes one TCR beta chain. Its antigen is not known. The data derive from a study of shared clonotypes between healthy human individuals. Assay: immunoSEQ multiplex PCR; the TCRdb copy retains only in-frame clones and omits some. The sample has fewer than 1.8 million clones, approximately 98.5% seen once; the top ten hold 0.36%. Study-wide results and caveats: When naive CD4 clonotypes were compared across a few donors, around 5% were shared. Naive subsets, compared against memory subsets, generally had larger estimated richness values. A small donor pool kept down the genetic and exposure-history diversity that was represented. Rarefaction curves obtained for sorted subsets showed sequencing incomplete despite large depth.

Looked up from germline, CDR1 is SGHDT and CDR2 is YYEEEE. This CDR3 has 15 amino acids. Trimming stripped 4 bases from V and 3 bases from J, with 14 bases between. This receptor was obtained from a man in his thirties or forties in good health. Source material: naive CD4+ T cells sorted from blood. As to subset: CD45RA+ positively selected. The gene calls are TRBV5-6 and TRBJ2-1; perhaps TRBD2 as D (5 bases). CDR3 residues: CASSAVSGLYNEQFF. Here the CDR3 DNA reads TGTGCCAGCAGCGCCGTATCAGGACTCTACAATGAGCAGTTCTTC.